These T cell receptor beta chains were read from a single sample in a study of post-analysis software for immune sequencing data. TCRdb re-derived calls from the PCR reads in MiXCR, one entry per CDR3 protein. Among fewer than 700,000 distinct CDR3 sequences, around 47% were seen once, and the ten largest hold about 1.5%. Sequencing was performed on blood. The origin of the receptors is a girl aged 10 to 17 with multiple sclerosis. Each CDR3 is given with its conserved first and last residue. D genes are given only for firm matches. Clone size appears in some rows only: once, few, many, or a class for an expanded clone.

d_call	v_call	cdr3_length	clone_size	j_call	cdr3_aa	cdr3_nt
-	TRBV6-5	15	many	TRBJ2-1	CASSRRGAEINEQFF	TGTGCCAGCAGCCGCCGGGGTGCGGAGATCAATGAGCAGTTCTTC
-	TRBV6-5	13	-	TRBJ1-5	CATRRDHNQPQHF	TGTGCCACGCGCCGAGACCACAATCAGCCCCAGCATTTT
TRBD1	TRBV25-1	14	-	TRBJ2-7	CASSATGGTYEQYF	TGTGCCAGCAGCGCAACAGGGGGGACCTACGAGCAGTACTTC
TRBD2	TRBV7-2	14	-	TRBJ2-5	CASSPAGHQETQYF	TGTGCCAGCAGCCCAGCGGGGCATCAAGAGACCCAGTACTTC
-	TRBV7-9	14	few	TRBJ2-7	CASSWLGRANEQYF	TGTGCCAGCAGCTGGCTCGGACGGGCAAACGAGCAGTACTTC
TRBD2	TRBV20-1	18	-	TRBJ2-1	CSAPGAGANYRSYNEQFF	TGCAGTGCTCCCGGGGCGGGAGCCAATTACCGCTCCTACAATGAGCAGTTCTTC
TRBD1	TRBV12-3/TRBV12-4	14	few	TRBJ2-7	CASSSVTGGNEQYF	TGTGCCAGCAGTTCCGTTACAGGGGGAAATGAGCAGTACTTC
TRBD2	TRBV5-5	15	few	TRBJ2-1	CASSTIAGGRNEQFF	TGTGCCAGCAGTACCATAGCGGGGGGTCGTAATGAGCAGTTCTTC
-	TRBV14	19	once	TRBJ2-1	CASSQLSVRLVREDNEQFF	TGTGCCAGCAGCCAACTCTCGGTACGACTAGTCCGAGAGGACAATGAGCAGTTCTTC
-	TRBV5-1	14	-	TRBJ2-5	CASSLVQPLETQYF	TGCGCCAGCAGCTTGGTACAGCCCCTGGAGACCCAGTACTTC